This T cell receptor beta chain stems from a study of shared clonotypes between healthy human individuals. Study-wide results and caveats: Sharing across several donors was seen in around 5% of naive CD4 clonotypes.

This CDR3 region has 15 residues. CDR1 is SGHRS and CDR2 is YFSETQ in the germline V gene. After removal of 4 bases from V and 0 bases from J, the junction contained 5 bases not matched to a gene. Of note for this clone: Its antigen is not identified.

TCRdb keeps only in-frame clones here, not all; method: immunoSEQ multiplex PCR. The sample contains 2 million or so clones, roughly 95% of which appear only once. Selected positively for CCR7 and CD45RO-negative, naive CD8 cells excluded terminally differentiated effector memory CD45RA+ cells. The J gene is TRBJ2-7, the V gene TRBV5-1, with 9 bases that match TRBD1. Sequencing used naive CD8+ T cells sorted from blood. This receptor was taken from a young man in good health. CDR3 coding DNA: TGCGCCAGCAGCGCCCAGGGACAGGGCTCCTACGAGCAGTACTTC. Translating gives CASSAQGQGSYEQYF. The whole variable domain, remainder taken from reference TRBV5-1 and TRBJ2-7, is KAGVTQTPRYLIKTRGQQVTLSCSPISGHRSVSWYQQTPGQGLQFLFEYFSETQRNKGNFPGRFSGRQFSNSRSEMNVSTLELGDSALYLCASSAQGQGSYEQYFGPGTRLTVT.